Listed below are T cell receptor beta chains from one sample, sequenced in a study of vaccination effects on CD4 cells after COVID-19. Sequencing was performed with immunoSEQ multiplex PCR; in TCRdb, only in-frame clones are kept and a portion is missing. The sample consists of about 28,000 clones, about four fifths of them appearing once. No cognate antigen is known for these TCRs. Sequenced here: CD4+ T cells from PBMCs cultured with SARS-CoV-2 spike peptides, sampled before COVID-19 vaccination. All receptors come from a human donor who received a COVID-19 vaccine. Both conserved end residues are part of each CDR3. Fields, in order: clone size, J gene, D gene, V gene, CDR3 protein, CDR3 DNA. A D gene is named only where the DNA matches it firmly. Where a row states a size, it is once, few, many or the class of an expanded clone; other rows omit it.

size: NA; J: TRBJ2-1; D: TRBD1; V: TRBV7-7; CDR3: CASSRDSYNEQFF; DNA: TGTGCTAGCAGCCGGGACAGCTACAATGAGCAGTTCTTC
size: NA; J: TRBJ1-2; D: NA; V: TRBV10-3; CDR3: CAISPPQGGGYTF; DNA: TGTGCCATCAGCCCCCCGCAGGGAGGGGGCTACACCTTC
size: NA; J: TRBJ2-6; D: TRBD2; V: TRBV7-2; CDR3: CASSLKRGLPFSGANVLTF; DNA: TGTGCCAGCAGCCTAAAACGGGGACTACCTTTCTCTGGGGCCAACGTCCTGACTTTC
size: NA; J: TRBJ1-4; D: NA; V: TRBV20-1; CDR3: CSASTTVLGNEKLFF; DNA: TGCAGTGCTAGTACGACGGTTTTGGGTAATGAAAAACTGTTTTTT
size: NA; J: TRBJ2-2; D: NA; V: TRBV4-1; CDR3: CASSPRDAGELFF; DNA: TGCGCCAGCAGCCCCAGGGACGCCGGGGAGCTGTTTTTT
size: few; J: TRBJ1-2; D: NA; V: TRBV19; CDR3: CASSEDLGGSNYGYTF; DNA: TGTGCCAGTAGTGAGGACCTCGGGGGGTCTAACTATGGCTACACCTTC
size: few; J: TRBJ1-1; D: NA; V: TRBV9; CDR3: CASSVESRSTEAFF; DNA: TGTGCCAGCAGCGTAGAGTCCCGGTCCACTGAAGCTTTCTTT
size: NA; J: TRBJ2-1; D: TRBD2; V: TRBV11-2; CDR3: CASSSLGGGTYNEQFF; DNA: TGTGCCAGCAGTTCGCTTGGCGGGGGGACCTACAATGAGCAGTTCTTC
size: NA; J: TRBJ2-3; D: TRBD2; V: TRBV3-1/TRBV3-2; CDR3: CASSDDQAGVLDTQYF; DNA: TGTGCCAGCAGCGATGATCAAGCGGGAGTTTTAGATACGCAGTATTTT
size: NA; J: TRBJ1-6; D: NA; V: TRBV6-5; CDR3: CASSYRDRSPLHF; DNA: TGTGCCAGCAGTTACAGGGATCGTTCACCCCTCCACTTT
size: NA; J: TRBJ2-3; D: TRBD2; V: TRBV5-4; CDR3: CASSPRLAGGTDTQYF; DNA: TGTGCCAGCAGCCCCCGACTAGCGGGAGGCACAGATACGCAGTATTTT
size: NA; J: TRBJ2-1; D: NA; V: TRBV12-2; CDR3: CASRFPGGKNEQFF; DNA: TGTGCAAGTCGCTTCCCAGGGGGAAAAAATGAGCAGTTCTTC
size: many; J: TRBJ1-3; D: NA; V: TRBV14; CDR3: CASSPLGPGNTIYF; DNA: TGTGCCAGCAGTCCCTTGGGGCCTGGAAACACCATATATTTT
size: NA; J: TRBJ2-7; D: TRBD1; V: TRBV24-1; CDR3: CATSTYAGTATYEQYF; DNA: TGTGCCACCAGTACTTATGCCGGGACAGCAACGTACGAGCAGTACTTC
size: NA; J: TRBJ1-3; D: NA; V: TRBV14; CDR3: CASSQNSGNTIYF; DNA: TGTGCCAGCAGCCAAAACTCTGGAAACACCATATATTTT
size: NA; J: TRBJ2-3; D: TRBD2; V: TRBV6-5; CDR3: CASETSGGYTDTQYF; DNA: TGTGCCAGCGAGACTAGCGGGGGATACACAGATACGCAGTATTTT
size: once; J: TRBJ1-1; D: NA; V: TRBV29-1; CDR3: CSVQGGGHTEAFF; DNA: TGCAGCGTACAGGGAGGCGGGCACACTGAAGCTTTCTTT
size: NA; J: TRBJ1-1; D: NA; V: TRBV4-1; CDR3: CASSQDQWQGAFF; DNA: TGCGCCAGCAGCCAAGATCAGTGGCAGGGGGCTTTCTTT
size: NA; J: TRBJ1-6; D: NA; V: TRBV10-3; CDR3: CAISGQEGIRNSPLHF; DNA: TGTGCCATCAGTGGACAGGAGGGGATCCGTAATTCACCCCTCCACTTT
size: NA; J: TRBJ2-3; D: TRBD2; V: TRBV6-5; CDR3: CASSYSSLAPTDTQYF; DNA: TGTGCCAGCAGTTACTCGTCACTAGCGCCCACAGATACGCAGTATTTT
size: NA; J: TRBJ2-3; D: TRBD1; V: TRBV15; CDR3: CATSRDLETGGAGDTQYF; DNA: TGTGCCACCAGCAGAGACCTCGAGACAGGGGGCGCAGGAGATACGCAGTATTTT
size: NA; J: TRBJ2-7; D: NA; V: TRBV4-1; CDR3: CASSQRLGDEQYF; DNA: TGCGCCAGCAGCCAAAGGTTAGGGGACGAGCAGTACTTC
size: few; J: TRBJ2-2; D: TRBD1; V: TRBV12-3/TRBV12-4; CDR3: CASSFPGQGQLFF; DNA: TGTGCCAGCAGTTTTCCGGGACAGGGTCAGCTGTTTTTT
size: NA; J: TRBJ2-1; D: TRBD2; V: TRBV19; CDR3: CARPTGAGGPTVGQFF; DNA: TGTGCCAGGCCCACCGGTGCGGGAGGCCCTACGGTGGGGCAGTTCTTC
size: few; J: TRBJ2-1; D: NA; V: TRBV14; CDR3: CASSQDRSKQFF; DNA: TGTGCCAGCAGCCAAGATCGATCGAAGCAGTTCTTC
size: NA; J: TRBJ2-1; D: TRBD2; V: TRBV7-2; CDR3: CASSQQGLAGNEQFF; DNA: TGTGCCAGCAGCCAACAGGGACTAGCGGGCAATGAGCAGTTCTTC
size: once; J: TRBJ2-1; D: TRBD2; V: TRBV6-2/TRBV6-3; CDR3: CASSYSSGTPYNEQFF; DNA: TGTGCCAGCAGTTACTCTAGCGGGACCCCTTACAATGAGCAGTTCTTC
size: NA; J: TRBJ1-1; D: TRBD1; V: TRBV6-5; CDR3: CASGDRGWTEAFF; DNA: TGTGCCAGCGGGGACAGGGGTTGGACTGAAGCTTTCTTT
size: NA; J: TRBJ2-5; D: TRBD2; V: TRBV28; CDR3: CASSPAGLAGGETQYF; DNA: TGTGCCAGCAGCCCCGCGGGACTAGCGGGAGGGGAGACCCAGTACTTC
size: NA; J: TRBJ2-5; D: TRBD2; V: TRBV9; CDR3: CASSVGVGGGTETQYF; DNA: TGTGCCAGCAGCGTAGGGGTCGGCGGGGGAACAGAGACCCAGTACTTC
size: few; J: TRBJ2-7; D: TRBD2; V: TRBV27; CDR3: CASSSTGTSGSRAYEQYF; DNA: TGTGCCAGCAGTTCCACAGGGACTAGCGGGAGTAGGGCCTACGAGCAGTACTTC
size: NA; J: TRBJ2-3; D: NA; V: TRBV4-1; CDR3: CASSPTGTYTDTQYF; DNA: TGCGCCAGCAGCCCTACCGGGACCTACACAGATACGCAGTATTTT
size: NA; J: TRBJ1-2; D: NA; V: TRBV5-6; CDR3: CASSLGRRNRGYTF; DNA: TGTGCCAGCAGCTTGGGGAGACGGAATCGTGGCTACACCTTC
size: NA; J: TRBJ2-3; D: NA; V: TRBV29-1; CDR3: CSVERGTQYF; DNA: TGCAGCGTTGAACGGGGGACGCAGTATTTT
size: few; J: TRBJ2-7; D: NA; V: TRBV18; CDR3: CASSPPGKGEQYF; DNA: TGTGCCAGCTCACCACCAGGGAAGGGCGAGCAGTACTTC
size: NA; J: TRBJ1-3; D: TRBD1; V: TRBV2; CDR3: CASSSPGGPGNTIYF; DNA: TGTGCCAGCAGTTCCCCAGGGGGTCCTGGAAACACCATATATTTT
size: NA; J: TRBJ2-2; D: NA; V: TRBV18; CDR3: CASSPLSNIAGELFF; DNA: TGTGCCAGCTCACCCCTTTCGAACATCGCCGGGGAGCTGTTTTTT
size: NA; J: TRBJ2-1; D: NA; V: TRBV2; CDR3: CASLFSRVYNEQFF; DNA: TGTGCCAGCCTATTTAGCAGGGTATACAATGAGCAGTTCTTC
size: NA; J: TRBJ2-3; D: TRBD2; V: TRBV5-8; CDR3: CASSLLAGEGYF; DNA: TGTGCCAGCAGCTTACTAGCGGGGGAGGGGTATTTT
size: few; J: TRBJ1-1; D: NA; V: TRBV12-5; CDR3: CASGLFKGSTMNTEAFF; DNA: TGTGCTAGTGGTTTGTTCAAGGGCTCCACAATGAACACTGAAGCTTTCTTT
size: NA; J: TRBJ2-3; D: NA; V: TRBV18; CDR3: CASSPRTPLDTQYF; DNA: TGTGCCAGCTCACCCCGGACCCCACTCGATACGCAGTATTTT
size: NA; J: TRBJ1-6; D: NA; V: TRBV30; CDR3: CAWSRAVSNSPLHF; DNA: TGTGCCTGGAGTAGGGCAGTCAGTAATTCACCCCTCCACTTT
size: NA; J: TRBJ2-1; D: NA; V: TRBV27; CDR3: CASSPRSGETSYNEQFF; DNA: TGTGCCAGCAGCCCCCGGTCCGGCGAGACCTCCTACAATGAGCAGTTCTTC
size: NA; J: TRBJ1-3; D: TRBD1; V: TRBV18; CDR3: CASSPGQGSGNTIYF; DNA: TGTGCCAGCTCACCTGGACAGGGGTCTGGAAACACCATATATTTT
size: NA; J: TRBJ1-3; D: NA; V: TRBV14; CDR3: CASSQDHSSGNTIYF; DNA: TGTGCCAGCAGCCAAGATCACAGCTCTGGAAACACCATATATTTT
size: NA; J: TRBJ1-1; D: NA; V: TRBV23-1; CDR3: CASSQSRGFNTEAFF; DNA: TGCGCCAGCAGTCAATCGAGAGGGTTTAACACTGAAGCTTTCTTT
size: once; J: TRBJ2-1; D: TRBD2; V: TRBV18; CDR3: CASSPAGDNEQFF; DNA: TGTGCCAGCTCACCAGCGGGGGACAATGAGCAGTTCTTC
size: once; J: TRBJ1-2; D: NA; V: TRBV11-2; CDR3: CASSLGGYYGYTF; DNA: TGTGCCAGCAGCTTAGGGGGATACTATGGCTACACCTTC
size: NA; J: TRBJ2-5; D: TRBD2; V: TRBV29-1; CDR3: CSATPGLAGSPRETQYF; DNA: TGCAGCGCAACGCCGGGACTAGCGGGGTCCCCCCGAGAGACCCAGTACTTC